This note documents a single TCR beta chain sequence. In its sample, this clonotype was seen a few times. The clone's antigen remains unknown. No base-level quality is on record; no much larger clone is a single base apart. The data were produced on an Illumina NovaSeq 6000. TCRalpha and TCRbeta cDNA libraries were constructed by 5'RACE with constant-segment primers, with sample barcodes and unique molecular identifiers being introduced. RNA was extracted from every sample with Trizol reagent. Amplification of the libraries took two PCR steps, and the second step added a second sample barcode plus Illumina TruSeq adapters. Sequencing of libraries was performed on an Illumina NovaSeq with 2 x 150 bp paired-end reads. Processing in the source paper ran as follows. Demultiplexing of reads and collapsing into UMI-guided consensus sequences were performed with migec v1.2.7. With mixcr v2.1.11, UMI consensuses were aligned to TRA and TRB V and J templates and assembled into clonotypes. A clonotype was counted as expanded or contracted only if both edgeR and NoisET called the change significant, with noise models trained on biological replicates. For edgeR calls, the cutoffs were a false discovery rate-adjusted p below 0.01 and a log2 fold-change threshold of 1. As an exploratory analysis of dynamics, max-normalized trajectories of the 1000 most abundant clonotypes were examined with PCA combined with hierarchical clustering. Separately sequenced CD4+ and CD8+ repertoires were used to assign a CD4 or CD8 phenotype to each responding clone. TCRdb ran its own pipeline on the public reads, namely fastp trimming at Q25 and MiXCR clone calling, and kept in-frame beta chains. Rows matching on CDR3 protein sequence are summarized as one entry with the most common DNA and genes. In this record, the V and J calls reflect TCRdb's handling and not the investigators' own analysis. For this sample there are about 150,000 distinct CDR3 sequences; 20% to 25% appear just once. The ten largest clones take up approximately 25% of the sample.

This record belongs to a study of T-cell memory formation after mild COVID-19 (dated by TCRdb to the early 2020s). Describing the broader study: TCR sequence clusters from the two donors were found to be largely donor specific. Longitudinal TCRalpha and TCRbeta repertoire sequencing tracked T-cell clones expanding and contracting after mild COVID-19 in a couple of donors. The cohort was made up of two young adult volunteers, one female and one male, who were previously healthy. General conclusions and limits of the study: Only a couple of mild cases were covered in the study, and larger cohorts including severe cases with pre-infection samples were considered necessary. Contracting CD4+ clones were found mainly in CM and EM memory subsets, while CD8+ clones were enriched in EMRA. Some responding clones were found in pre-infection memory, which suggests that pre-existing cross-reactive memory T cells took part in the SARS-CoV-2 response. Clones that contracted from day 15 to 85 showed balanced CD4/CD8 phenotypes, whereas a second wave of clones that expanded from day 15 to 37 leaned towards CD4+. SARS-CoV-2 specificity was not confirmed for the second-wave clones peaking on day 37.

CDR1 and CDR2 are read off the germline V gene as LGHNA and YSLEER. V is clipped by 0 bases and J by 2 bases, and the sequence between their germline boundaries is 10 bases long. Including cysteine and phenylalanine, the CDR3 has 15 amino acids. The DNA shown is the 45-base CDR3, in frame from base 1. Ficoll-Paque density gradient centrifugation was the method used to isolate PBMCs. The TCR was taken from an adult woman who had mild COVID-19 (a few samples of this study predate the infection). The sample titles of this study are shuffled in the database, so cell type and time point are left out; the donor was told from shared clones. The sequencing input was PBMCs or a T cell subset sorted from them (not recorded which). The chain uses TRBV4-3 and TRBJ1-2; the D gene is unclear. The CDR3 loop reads CASSQEFDKNYGYTF. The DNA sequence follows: TGCGCCAGCAGCCAAGAGTTCGACAAGAACTATGGCTACACCTTC.